This T cell receptor (beta chain) was profiled in a study of blood T cell repertoires in COVID-19. The data were produced by immunoSEQ multiplex PCR, yet TCRdb's version contains in-frame clones alone and is incomplete. The sample carries under 250,000 clones, about four fifths recorded once. Germline V CDR1 and CDR2: MDHEN, SYDVKM. With 4 bases removed from V and 7 bases from J, the gap between germline ends came to 14 bases. The CDR3 is made up of 15 amino acids. The specimen was peripheral blood. The chain carries TRBV28 and TRBJ1-6; D remains unclear. The sequence was obtained from a woman aged 45-60 years with active or convalescent COVID-19. The CDR3: CASSSGEINNSPLHF. The CDR3, as DNA: TGTGCCAGCAGTTCCGGGGAAATAAACAATTCACCCCTCCACTTT.